What follows is one T cell receptor (beta chain) and its context. Its antigen is currently unknown. The data stem from a study of cytomegalovirus exposure and HLA in healthy donors. General study points: Most TCR sequences showed up rarely, but some public TCRs showed up in many donors. According to a subsequent analysis, TCR clusters from the first cohort were inclined to appear together in the 110 or so validation repertoires. There were a few CMV-associated chains whose specificity for CMV antigens was confirmed in vitro. The authors listed 164 TCR beta chains as cytomegalovirus-associated.

V lost 0 bases, J lost 0 bases, and 13 bases lay in between. Germline V gene sequence: CDR1 SGHRS, CDR2 YFSETQ. The CDR3 spans 18 residues. This table comes from immunoSEQ multiplex PCR, and its TCRdb copy is limited to in-frame clones, with some not included. The sample records some 140,000 clones, around four fifths being singletons. The clonotype was recovered from a woman aged 30 to 39 in good health and CMV-seronegative. The chain uses TRBV5-1 and TRBJ2-6, with a tentative D call TRBD1 (6 bases). Specimen: PBMCs. The CDR3 region has the DNA TGCGCCAGCAGCTTGGCCCCGCAGGGGACCTCTGGGGCCAACGTCCTGACTTTC. It is translated as CASSLAPQGTSGANVLTF.